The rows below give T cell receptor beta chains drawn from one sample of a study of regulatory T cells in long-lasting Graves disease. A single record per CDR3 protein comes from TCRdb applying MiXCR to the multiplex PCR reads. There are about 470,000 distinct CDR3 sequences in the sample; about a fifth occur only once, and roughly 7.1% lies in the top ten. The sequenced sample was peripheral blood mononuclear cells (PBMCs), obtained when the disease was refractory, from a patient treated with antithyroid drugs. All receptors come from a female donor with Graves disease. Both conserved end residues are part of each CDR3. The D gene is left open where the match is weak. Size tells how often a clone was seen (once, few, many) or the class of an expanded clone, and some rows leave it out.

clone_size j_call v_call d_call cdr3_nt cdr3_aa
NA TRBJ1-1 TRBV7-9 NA TGTGCCAGCAGCCCTTTAGGAGAAACGGGACGGCCTGAAGCTTTCTTT CASSPLGETGRPEAFF
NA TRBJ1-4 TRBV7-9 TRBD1 TGTGCCAGCAGCTTCCGGGACAGGGGAGTAAGGACAACTAATGAAAAACTGTTTTTT CASSFRDRGVRTTNEKLFF
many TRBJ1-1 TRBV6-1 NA TGTGCCAGCAGTGAAACGACACAGAACACTGAAGCTTTCTTT CASSETTQNTEAFF
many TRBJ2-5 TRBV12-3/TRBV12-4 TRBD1 TGTGCCAGCAGTGCAGACAGGGGACAAGAGACCCAGTACTTC CASSADRGQETQYF
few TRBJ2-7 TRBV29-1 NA TGCAGCGTTGAAGAAGGAATAGCAGCCTCCTACGAGCAGTACTTC CSVEEGIAASYEQYF
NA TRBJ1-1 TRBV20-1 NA TGCAGTGCCCAAGCGGTGGGGGACTCTGGGGCTTTCTTT CSAQAVGDSGAFF
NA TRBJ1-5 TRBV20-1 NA TGCAGTGCTAGACCGATGGTAGATTTTTATAGCAATCAGCCCCAGCATTTT CSARPMVDFYSNQPQHF
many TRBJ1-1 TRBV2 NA TGTGCCAGCAGCGATATGAGGGGGGGGACTGAAGCTTTCTTT CASSDMRGGTEAFF
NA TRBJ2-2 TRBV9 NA TGTGCCAGCAGCGTAGTGTTGGACACCGGGGAGCTGTTTTTT CASSVVLDTGELFF
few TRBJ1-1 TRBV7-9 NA TGTGCCAGCAGTCGCGGACTCGGGACTTTCTTT CASSRGLGTFF
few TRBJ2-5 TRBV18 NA TGTGCCAGCTCACCCCCTGGGCTAGCCGAGACCCAGTACTTC CASSPPGLAETQYF
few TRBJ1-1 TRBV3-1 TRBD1 TGTGCCAGCAGCCATGACGGGACAGGGAACACTGAAGCTTTCTTT CASSHDGTGNTEAFF
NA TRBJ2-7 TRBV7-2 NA TGTGCCAGCAGCTTAGAGGGACGGGACGACGAGCAGTACTTC CASSLEGRDDEQYF
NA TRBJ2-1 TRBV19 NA TGTGCCAGTAGTATGGGGGGCATTAGCATCAATGAGCAGTTCTTC CASSMGGISINEQFF
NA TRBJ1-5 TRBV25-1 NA TGTGCCAGCAGTGAATATAACAAAGATCAGCCCCAGCATTTT CASSEYNKDQPQHF
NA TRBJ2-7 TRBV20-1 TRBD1 TGCAGTGCTAGAGATGAGGGACAGAATCTCTACGAGCAGTACTTC CSARDEGQNLYEQYF
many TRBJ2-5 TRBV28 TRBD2 TGTGCCAGCAGTTTAGGTAGCGGGAGACCCTTTCAAGAGACCCAGTACTTC CASSLGSGRPFQETQYF
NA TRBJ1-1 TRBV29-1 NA TGCAGCGCTCAGTCGAACACTGAAGCTTTCTTT CSAQSNTEAFF
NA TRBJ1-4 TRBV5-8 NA TGTGCCAGCAGCTTGTTCGCAAGGGGACTTAATGAAAAACTGTTTTTT CASSLFARGLNEKLFF
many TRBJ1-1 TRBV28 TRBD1 TGTGCCAGCAGTTCACCGGGACAGGGGTTGCGTGCTTTCTTT CASSSPGQGLRAFF
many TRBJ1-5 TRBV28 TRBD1 TGTGCCAGCAGTTCTCGCCGGGACAGAGCCTTTAGCAATCAGCCCCAGCATTTT CASSSRRDRAFSNQPQHF
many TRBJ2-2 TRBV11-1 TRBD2 TGTGCCAGCAGCGACGGGCTAGCGGTCTACACCGGGGAGCTGTTTTTT CASSDGLAVYTGELFF
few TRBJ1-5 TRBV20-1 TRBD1 TGCAGTGCTAGGACAGGGGGCGATCAGCCCCAGCATTTT CSARTGGDQPQHF
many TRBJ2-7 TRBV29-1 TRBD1 TGCAGCGTTGGTGCAGGGGGCAACGAGCAGTACTTC CSVGAGGNEQYF
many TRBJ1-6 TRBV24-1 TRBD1 TGTGCCACCAGTGACGTGCCGGACAGGAATAATTCACCCCTCCACTTT CATSDVPDRNNSPLHF
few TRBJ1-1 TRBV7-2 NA TGTGCCAGCAGCTTAGCGTCATGGGGGGCCACTGAAGCTTTCTTT CASSLASWGATEAFF
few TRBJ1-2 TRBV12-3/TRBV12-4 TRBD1 TGTGCCAGCAGTTTTGGGAGGGGGCAAGGCTACACCTTC CASSFGRGQGYTF
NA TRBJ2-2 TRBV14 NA TGTGCCAGCAGGAACCCGCCTACCGGGGAGCTGTTTTTT CASRNPPTGELFF
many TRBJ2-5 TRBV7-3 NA TGTGCCAGCAGCTCGGGCGGGTCCCAAGAGACCCAGTACTTC CASSSGGSQETQYF
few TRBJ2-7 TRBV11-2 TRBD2 TGTGCCAGCAGCTCCACTAGCGGGAGGGCCTTTTACGAGCAGTACTTC CASSSTSGRAFYEQYF
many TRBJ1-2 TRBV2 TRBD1 TGTGCCAGCAGTACCCTCAGGGCAGGGGGTGACGGCTACACCTTC CASSTLRAGGDGYTF
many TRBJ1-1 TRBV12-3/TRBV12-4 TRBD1 TGTGCCAGCAGGCCCAGACAGGGGAAGGCTGAAGCTTTCTTT CASRPRQGKAEAFF
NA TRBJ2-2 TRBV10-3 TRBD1 TGTGCCATGGGGGACAGGGGAGGCACCGGGGAGCTGTTTTTT CAMGDRGGTGELFF
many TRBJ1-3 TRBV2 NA TGTGCCAGCAGCCTGGTAAGGGCGAACTCTGGAAACACCATATATTTT CASSLVRANSGNTIYF
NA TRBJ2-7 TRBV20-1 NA TGCAGTGCTAGAGATCAAGGGACACTCTCCTACGAGCAGTACTTC CSARDQGTLSYEQYF
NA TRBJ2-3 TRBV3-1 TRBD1 TGTGCCAGCAGCCAAGTTGAGGGGGCCTCGTCAGATACGCAGTATTTT CASSQVEGASSDTQYF
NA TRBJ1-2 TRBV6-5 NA TGTGCCAGCAGTTACTCGAGAGAGAGCTATGGCTACACCTTC CASSYSRESYGYTF
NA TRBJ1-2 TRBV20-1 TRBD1 TGCAGTGCTAGATTCACAGGGGCAAGTGGCTACACCTTC CSARFTGASGYTF
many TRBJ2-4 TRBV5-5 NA TGTGCCAGCAGCGCAGACAGTTTCAAAAACATTCAGTACTTC CASSADSFKNIQYF
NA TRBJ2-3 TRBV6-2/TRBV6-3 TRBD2 TGTGCCAGCAGCTATGGGACTAGCGGGGACACAGATACGCAGTATTTT CASSYGTSGDTDTQYF